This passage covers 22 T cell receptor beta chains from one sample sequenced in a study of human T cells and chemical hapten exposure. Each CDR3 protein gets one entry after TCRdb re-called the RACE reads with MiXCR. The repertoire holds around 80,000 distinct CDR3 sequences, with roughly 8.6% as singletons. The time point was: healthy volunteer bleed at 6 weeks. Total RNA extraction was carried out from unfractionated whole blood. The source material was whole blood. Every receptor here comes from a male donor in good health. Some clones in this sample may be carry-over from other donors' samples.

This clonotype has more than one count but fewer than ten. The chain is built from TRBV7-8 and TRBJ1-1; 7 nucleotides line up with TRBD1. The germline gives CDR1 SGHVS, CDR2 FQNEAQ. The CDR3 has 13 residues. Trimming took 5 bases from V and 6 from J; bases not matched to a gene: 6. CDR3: CASSPPGGAEAFF. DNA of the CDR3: TGTGCCAGCAGCCCCCCAGGGGGAGCTGAAGCTTTCTTT.

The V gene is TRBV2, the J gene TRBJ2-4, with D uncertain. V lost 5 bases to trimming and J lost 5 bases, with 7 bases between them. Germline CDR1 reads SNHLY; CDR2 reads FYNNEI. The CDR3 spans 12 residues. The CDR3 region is CASSLRENIQYF. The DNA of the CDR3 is TGTGCCAGCAGTTTAAGGGAAAACATTCAGTACTTC.

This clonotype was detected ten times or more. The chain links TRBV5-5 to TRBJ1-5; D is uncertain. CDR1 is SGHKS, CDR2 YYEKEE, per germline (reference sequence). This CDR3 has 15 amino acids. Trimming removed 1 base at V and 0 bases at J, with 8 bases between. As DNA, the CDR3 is TGTGCCAGCAGCTTGTACCCCGATAGCAATCAGCCCCAGCATTTT. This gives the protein CASSLYPDSNQPQHF.

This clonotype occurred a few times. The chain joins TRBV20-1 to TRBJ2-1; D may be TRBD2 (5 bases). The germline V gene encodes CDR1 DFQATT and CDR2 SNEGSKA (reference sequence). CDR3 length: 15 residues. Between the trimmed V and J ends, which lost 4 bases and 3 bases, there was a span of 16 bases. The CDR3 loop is CSATTILGNYNEQFF. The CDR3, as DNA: TGCAGTGCTACGACTATCTTAGGGAACTACAATGAGCAGTTCTTC.

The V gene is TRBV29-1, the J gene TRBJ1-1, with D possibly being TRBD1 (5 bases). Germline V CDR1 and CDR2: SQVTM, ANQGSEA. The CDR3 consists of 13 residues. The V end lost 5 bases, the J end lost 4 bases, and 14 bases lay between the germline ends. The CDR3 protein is CSVREVGGTEAFF. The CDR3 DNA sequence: TGCAGCGTTAGGGAGGTGGGGGGCACTGAAGCTTTCTTT.

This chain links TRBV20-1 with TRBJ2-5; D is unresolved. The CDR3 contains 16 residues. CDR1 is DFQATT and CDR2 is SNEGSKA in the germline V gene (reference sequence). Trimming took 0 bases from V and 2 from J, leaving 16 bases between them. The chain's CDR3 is CSARDRQVPPQETQYF. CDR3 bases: TGCAGTGCTAGAGATCGACAAGTCCCACCACAAGAGACCCAGTACTTC.

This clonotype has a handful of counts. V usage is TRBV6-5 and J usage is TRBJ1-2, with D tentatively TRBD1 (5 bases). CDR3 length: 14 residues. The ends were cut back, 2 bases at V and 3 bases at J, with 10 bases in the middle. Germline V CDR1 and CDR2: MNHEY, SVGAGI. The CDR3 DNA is TGTGCCAGCAGTTACGGGCCGACAGACTATGGCTACACCTTC. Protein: CASSYGPTDYGYTF.

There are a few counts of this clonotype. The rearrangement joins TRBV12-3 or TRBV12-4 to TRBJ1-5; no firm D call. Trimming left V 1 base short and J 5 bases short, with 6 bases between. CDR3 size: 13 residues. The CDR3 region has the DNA TGTGCCAGCAGTTTAGAAGCGGATCAGCCCCAGCATTTT. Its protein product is CASSLEADQPQHF.

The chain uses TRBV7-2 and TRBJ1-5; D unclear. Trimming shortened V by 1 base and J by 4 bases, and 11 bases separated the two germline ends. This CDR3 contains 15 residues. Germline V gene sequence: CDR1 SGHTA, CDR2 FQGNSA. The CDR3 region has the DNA TGTGCCAGCAGCTTAGATGGGCGCCCGAATCAGCCCCAGCATTTT. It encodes CASSLDGRPNQPQHF.

As DNA, the CDR3 is TGCGCCAGCAGCTTGTTCAGGAACTATGGCTACACCTTC. Residues: CASSLFRNYGYTF. V usage is TRBV5-1 and J usage is TRBJ1-2; D remains ambiguous. Germline lookup yields CDR1 SGHRS and CDR2 YFSETQ. Deletions cut 1 base from V and 2 bases from J, with 6 bases between. This CDR3 is built from 13 residues.

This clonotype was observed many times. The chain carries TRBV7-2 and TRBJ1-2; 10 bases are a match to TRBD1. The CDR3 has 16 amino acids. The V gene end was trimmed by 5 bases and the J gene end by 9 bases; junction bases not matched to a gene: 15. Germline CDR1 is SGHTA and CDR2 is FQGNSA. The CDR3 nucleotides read TGTGCCAGCAGCACCCGACAGGGGGCTGGATTATCGAGCTACACCTTC. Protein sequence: CASSTRQGAGLSSYTF. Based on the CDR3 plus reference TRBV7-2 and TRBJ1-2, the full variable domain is GAGVSQSPSNKVTEKGKDVELRCDPISGHTALYWYRQSLGQGLEFLIYFQGNSAPDKSGLPSDRFSAERTGGSVSTLTIQRTQQEDSAVYLCASSTRQGAGLSSYTFGSGTRLTVV.

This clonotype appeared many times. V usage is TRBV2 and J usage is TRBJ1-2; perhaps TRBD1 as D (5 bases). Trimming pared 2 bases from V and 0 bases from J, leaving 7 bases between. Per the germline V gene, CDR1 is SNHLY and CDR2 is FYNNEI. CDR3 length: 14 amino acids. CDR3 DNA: TGTGCCAGCAGTGAATCGACAGCTAACTATGGCTACACCTTC. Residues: CASSESTANYGYTF.

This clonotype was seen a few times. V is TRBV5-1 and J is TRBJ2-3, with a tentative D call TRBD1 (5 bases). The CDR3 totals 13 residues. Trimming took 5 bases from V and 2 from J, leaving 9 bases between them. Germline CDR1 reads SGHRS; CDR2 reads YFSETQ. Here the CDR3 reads CASRGHLTDTQYF. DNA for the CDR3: TGCGCCAGCAGAGGACACCTCACAGATACGCAGTATTTT.

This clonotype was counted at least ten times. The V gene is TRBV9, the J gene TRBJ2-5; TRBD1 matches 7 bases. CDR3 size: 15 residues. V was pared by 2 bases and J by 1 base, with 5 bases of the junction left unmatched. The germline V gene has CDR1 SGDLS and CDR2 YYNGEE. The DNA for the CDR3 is TGTGCCAGCAGCGTTGGGCACAGGGGCCAAGAGACCCAGTACTTC. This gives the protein CASSVGHRGQETQYF.

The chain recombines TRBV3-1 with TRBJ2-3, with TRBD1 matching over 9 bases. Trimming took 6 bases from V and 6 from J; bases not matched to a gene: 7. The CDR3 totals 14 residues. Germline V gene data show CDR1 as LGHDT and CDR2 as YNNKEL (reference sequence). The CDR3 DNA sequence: TGTGCCAGCAGTCCACAGGGGGCGAGTGATACGCAGTATTTT. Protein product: CASSPQGASDTQYF.

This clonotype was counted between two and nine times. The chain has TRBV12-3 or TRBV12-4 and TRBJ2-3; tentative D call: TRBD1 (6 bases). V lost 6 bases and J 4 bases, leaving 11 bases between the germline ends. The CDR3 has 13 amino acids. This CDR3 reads CASREGVADTQYF. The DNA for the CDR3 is TGTGCCAGCAGAGAGGGGGTAGCAGATACGCAGTATTTT.

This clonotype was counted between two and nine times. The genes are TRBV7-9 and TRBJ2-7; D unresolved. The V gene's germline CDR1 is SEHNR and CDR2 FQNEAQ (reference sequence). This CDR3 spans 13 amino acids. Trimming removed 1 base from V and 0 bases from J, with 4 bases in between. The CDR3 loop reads CASSLGASYEQYF. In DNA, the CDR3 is TGTGCCAGCAGCTTAGGGGCCTCCTACGAGCAGTACTTC.

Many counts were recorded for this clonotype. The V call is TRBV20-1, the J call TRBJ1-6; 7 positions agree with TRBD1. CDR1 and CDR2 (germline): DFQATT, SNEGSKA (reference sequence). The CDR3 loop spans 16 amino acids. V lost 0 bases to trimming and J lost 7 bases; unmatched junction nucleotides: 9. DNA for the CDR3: TGCAGTGCTAGAGATGGTACAGGGGATAGGAATTCACCCCTCCACTTT. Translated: CSARDGTGDRNSPLHF.

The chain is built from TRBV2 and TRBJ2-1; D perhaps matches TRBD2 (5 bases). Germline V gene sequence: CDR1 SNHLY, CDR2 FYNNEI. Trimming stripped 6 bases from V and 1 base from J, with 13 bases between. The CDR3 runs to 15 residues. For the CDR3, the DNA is TGTGCCAGCAGACGTAGCGAGGAGTCCTACAATGAGCAGTTCTTC. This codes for CASRRSEESYNEQFF.

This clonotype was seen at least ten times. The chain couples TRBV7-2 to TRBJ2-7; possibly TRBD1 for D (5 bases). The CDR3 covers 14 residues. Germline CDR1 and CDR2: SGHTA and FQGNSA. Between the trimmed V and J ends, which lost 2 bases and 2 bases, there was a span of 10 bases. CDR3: CASSLLGAAYEQYF. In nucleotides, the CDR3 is TGTGCCAGCAGCTTATTAGGGGCAGCCTACGAGCAGTACTTC. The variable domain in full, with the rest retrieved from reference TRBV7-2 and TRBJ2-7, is GAGVSQSPSNKVTEKGKDVELRCDPISGHTALYWYRQSLGQGLEFLIYFQGNSAPDKSGLPSDRFSAERTGGSVSTLTIQRTQQEDSAVYLCASSLLGAAYEQYFGPGTRLTVT.

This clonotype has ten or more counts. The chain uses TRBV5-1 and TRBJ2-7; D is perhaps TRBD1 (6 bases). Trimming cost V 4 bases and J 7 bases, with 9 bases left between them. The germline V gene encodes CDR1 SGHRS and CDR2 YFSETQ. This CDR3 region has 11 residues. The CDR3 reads CASSLGGEQYF. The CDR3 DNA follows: TGCGCCAGCAGCCTAGGGGGTGAGCAGTACTTC.

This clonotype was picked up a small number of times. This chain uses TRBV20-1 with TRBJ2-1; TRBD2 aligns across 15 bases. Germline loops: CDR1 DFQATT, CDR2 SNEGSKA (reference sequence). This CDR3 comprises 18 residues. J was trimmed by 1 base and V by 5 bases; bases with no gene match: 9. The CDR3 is CSAPGLAGGGKSYNEQFF. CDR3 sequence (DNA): TGCAGTGCTCCAGGACTAGCGGGGGGGGGGAAGTCCTACAATGAGCAGTTCTTC.